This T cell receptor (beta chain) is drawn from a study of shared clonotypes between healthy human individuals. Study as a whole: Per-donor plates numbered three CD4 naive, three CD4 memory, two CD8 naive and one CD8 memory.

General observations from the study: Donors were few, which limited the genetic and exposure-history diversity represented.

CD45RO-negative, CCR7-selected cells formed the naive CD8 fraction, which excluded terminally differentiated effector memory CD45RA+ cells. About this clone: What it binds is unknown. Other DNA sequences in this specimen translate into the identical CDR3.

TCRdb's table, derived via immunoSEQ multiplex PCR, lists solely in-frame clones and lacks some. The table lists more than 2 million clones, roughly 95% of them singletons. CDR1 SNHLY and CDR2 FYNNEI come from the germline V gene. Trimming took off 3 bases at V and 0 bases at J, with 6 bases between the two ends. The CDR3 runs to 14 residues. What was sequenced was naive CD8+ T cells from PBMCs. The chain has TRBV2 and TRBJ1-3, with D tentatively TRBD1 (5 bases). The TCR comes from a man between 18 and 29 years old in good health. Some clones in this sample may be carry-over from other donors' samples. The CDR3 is CASSEGGSGNTIYF. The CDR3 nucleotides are TGTGCCAGCAGTGAGGGGGGCTCTGGAAACACCATATATTTT.